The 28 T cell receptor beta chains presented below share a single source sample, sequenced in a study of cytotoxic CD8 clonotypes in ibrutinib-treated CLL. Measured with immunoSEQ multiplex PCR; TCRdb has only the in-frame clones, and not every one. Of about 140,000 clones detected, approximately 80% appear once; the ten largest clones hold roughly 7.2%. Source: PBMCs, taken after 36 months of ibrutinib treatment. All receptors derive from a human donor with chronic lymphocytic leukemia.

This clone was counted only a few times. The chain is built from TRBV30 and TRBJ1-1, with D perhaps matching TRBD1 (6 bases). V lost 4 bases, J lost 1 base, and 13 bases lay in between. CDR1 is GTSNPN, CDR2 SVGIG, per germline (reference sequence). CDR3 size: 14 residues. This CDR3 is CAWKGGRGNTEAFF. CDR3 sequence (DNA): TGTGCCTGGAAAGGTGGCAGGGGGAACACTGAAGCTTTCTTT.

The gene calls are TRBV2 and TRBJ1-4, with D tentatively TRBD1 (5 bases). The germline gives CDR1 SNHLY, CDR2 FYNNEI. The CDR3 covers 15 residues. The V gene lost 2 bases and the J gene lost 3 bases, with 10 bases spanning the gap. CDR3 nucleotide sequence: TGTGCCAGCAGTGAAATTGGGGACCCTAATGAAAAACTGTTTTTT. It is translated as CASSEIGDPNEKLFF.

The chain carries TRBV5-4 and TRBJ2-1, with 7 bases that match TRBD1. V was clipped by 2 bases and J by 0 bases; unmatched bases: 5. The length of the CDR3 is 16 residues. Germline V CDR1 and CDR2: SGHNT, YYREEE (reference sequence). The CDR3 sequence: CASSFRTGSSYNEQFF. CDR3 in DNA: TGTGCCAGCAGCTTCCGGACAGGCAGCTCCTACAATGAGCAGTTCTTC.

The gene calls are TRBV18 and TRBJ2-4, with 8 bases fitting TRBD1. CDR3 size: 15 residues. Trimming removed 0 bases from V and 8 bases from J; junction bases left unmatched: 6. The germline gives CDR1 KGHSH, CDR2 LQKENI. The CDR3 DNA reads TGTGCCAGCTCACCACCGGTTCAGGGGGCGGACATTCAGTACTTC. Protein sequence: CASSPPVQGADIQYF.

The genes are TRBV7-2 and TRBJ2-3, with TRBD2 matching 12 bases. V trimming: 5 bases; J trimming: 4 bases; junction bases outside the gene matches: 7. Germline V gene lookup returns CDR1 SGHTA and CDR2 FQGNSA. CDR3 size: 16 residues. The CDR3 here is CASSTRRLAGADTQYF. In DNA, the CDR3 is TGTGCCAGCAGCACACGAAGACTAGCGGGAGCAGATACGCAGTATTTT.

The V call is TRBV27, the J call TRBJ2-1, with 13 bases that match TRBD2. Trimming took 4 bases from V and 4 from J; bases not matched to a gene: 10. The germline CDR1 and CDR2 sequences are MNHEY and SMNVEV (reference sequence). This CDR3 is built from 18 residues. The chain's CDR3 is CASSSPRTSGGSYNEQFF. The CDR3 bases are TGTGCCAGCAGTTCCCCTCGGACTAGCGGGGGTTCTTACAATGAGCAGTTCTTC.

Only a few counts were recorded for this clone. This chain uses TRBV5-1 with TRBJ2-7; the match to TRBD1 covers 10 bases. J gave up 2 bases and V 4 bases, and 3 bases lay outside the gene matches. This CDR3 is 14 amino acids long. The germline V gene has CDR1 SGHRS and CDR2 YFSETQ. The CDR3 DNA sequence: TGCGCCAGCAGCCACGGACAGGGGGCCTACGAGCAGTACTTC. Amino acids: CASSHGQGAYEQYF.

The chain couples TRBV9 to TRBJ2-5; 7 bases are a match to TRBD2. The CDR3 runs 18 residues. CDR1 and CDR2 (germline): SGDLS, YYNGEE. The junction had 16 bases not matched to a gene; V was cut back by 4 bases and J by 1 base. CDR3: CASSPGAFSGPRQETQYF. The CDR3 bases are TGTGCCAGCAGCCCCGGGGCTTTTAGCGGGCCTCGCCAAGAGACCCAGTACTTC.

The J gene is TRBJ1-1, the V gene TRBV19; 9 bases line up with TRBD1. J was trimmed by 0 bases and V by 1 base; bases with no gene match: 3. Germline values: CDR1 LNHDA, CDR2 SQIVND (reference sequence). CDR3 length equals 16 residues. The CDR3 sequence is CASSIATGGLNTEAFF. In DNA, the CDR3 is TGTGCCAGTAGTATAGCGACAGGGGGTTTGAACACTGAAGCTTTCTTT.

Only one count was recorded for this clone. The CDR3 loop reads CASSVVEGPRGNTIYF. The CDR3 DNA reads as TGTGCCAGCAGCGTAGTCGAGGGGCCCCGTGGAAACACCATATATTTT. The chain recombines TRBV9 with TRBJ1-3; D possibly corresponds to TRBD1 (5 bases). The germline V gene has CDR1 SGDLS and CDR2 YYNGEE. The V end was cut by 0 bases, the J end by 3 bases, with 13 bases between. The length of the CDR3 is 16 residues.

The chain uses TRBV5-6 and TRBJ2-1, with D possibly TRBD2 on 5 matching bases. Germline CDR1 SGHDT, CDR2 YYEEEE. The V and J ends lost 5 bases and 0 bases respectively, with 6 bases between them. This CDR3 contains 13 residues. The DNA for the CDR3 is TGTGCCAGCAGAACTAGCTCCTACAATGAGCAGTTCTTC. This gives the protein CASRTSSYNEQFF.

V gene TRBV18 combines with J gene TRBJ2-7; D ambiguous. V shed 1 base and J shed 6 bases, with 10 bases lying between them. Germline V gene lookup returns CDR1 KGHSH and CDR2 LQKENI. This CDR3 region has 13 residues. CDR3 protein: CASSPLVSTEQYF. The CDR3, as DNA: TGTGCCAGCTCACCACTTGTGTCCACCGAGCAGTACTTC. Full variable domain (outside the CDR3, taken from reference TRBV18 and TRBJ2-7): NAGVMQNPRHLVRRRGQEARLRCSPMKGHSHVYWYRQLPEEGLKFMVYLQKENIIDESGMPKERFSAEFPKEGPSILRIQQVVRGDSAAYFCASSPLVSTEQYFGPGTRLTVT.

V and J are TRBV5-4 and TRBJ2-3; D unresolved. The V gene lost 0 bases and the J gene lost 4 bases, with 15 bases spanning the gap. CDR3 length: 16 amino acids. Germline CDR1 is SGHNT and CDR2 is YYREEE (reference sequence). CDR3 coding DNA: TGTGCCAGCAGCTTGGGAGGTATGGCACGGCCAGATACGCAGTATTTT. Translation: CASSLGGMARPDTQYF.

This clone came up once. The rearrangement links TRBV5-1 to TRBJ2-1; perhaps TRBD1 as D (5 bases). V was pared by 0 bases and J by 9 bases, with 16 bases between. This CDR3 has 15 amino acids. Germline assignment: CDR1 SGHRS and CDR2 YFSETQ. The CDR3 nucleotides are TGCGCCAGCAGCTTGGCCAAGGCAGGGCTTGGTGAGCAGTTCTTC. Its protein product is CASSLAKAGLGEQFF.

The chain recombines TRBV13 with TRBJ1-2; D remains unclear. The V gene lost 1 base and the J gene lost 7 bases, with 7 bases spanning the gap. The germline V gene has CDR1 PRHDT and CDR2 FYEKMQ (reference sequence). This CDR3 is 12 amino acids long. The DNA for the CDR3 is TGTGCCAGCAGCTTAGTTATGTCTGGCTACACCTTC. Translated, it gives CASSLVMSGYTF.

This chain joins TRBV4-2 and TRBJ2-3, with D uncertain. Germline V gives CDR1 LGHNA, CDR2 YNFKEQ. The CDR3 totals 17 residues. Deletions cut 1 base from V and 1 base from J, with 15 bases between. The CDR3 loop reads CASSQAYAYPGTDTQYF. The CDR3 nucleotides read TGTGCCAGCAGCCAAGCATATGCGTACCCAGGCACAGATACGCAGTATTTT.

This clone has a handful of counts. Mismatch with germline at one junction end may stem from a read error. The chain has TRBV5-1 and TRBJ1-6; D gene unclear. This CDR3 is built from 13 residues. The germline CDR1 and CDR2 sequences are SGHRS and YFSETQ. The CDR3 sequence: CASANETPSSLHF. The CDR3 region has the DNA TGCGCCAGCGCCAACGAGACCCCTTCATCCCTCCACTTT.

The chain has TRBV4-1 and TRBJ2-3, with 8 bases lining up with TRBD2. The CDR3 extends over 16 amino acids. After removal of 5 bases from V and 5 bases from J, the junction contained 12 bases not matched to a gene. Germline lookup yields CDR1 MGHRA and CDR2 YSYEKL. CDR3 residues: CASSSGLAFARDTQYF. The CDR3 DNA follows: TGCGCCAGCAGCAGCGGACTAGCCTTTGCCCGAGATACGCAGTATTTT.

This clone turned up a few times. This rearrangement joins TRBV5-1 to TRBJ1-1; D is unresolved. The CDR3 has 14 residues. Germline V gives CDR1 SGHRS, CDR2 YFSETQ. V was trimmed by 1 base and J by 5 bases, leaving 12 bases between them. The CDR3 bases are TGCGCCAGCAGCTTGCTGGCGCTGGGGACTGAAGCTTTCTTT. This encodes CASSLLALGTEAFF.

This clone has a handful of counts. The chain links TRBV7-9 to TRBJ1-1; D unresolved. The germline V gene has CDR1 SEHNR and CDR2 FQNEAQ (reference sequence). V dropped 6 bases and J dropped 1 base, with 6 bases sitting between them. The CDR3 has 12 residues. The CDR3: CASSRENTEAFF. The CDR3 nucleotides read TGTGCCAGCAGTCGAGAGAACACTGAAGCTTTCTTT.

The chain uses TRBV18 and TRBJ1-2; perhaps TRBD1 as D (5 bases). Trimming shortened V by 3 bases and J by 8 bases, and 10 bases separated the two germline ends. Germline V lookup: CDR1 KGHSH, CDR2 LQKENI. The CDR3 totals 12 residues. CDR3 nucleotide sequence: TGTGCCAGCTCACCCAGGGCCTCGGGCTACACCTTC. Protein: CASSPRASGYTF.

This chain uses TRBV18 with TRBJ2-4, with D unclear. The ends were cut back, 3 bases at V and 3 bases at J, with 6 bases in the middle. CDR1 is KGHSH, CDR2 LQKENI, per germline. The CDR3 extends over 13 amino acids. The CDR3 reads CASSPRVKNIQYF. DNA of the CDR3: TGTGCCAGCTCACCCCGCGTCAAAAACATTCAGTACTTC.

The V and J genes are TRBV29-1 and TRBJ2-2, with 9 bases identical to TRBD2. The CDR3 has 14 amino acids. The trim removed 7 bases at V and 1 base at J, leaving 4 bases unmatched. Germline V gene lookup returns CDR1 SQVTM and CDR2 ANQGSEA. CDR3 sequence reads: CSANSGGNTGELFF. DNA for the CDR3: TGCAGCGCTAATAGCGGGGGGAACACCGGGGAGCTGTTTTTT.

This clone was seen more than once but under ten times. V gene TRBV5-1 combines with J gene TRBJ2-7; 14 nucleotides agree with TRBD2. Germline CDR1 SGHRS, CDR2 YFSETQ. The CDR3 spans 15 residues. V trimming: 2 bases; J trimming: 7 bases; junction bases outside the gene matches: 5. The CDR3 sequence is CASSFGTSGREEQYF. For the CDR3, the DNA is TGCGCCAGCAGCTTCGGGACTAGCGGGAGAGAGGAGCAGTACTTC.

The CDR3 nucleotides read TGTGCCAGCAGGGCTGAAACAGGGGTTAAACTGTTTTTT. As protein: CASRAETGVKLFF. V and J are TRBV2 and TRBJ1-4; 7 bases align to TRBD1. V trimming: 6 bases; J trimming: 11 bases; junction bases outside the gene matches: 9. CDR3 length: 13 amino acids. Germline CDR1 reads SNHLY; CDR2 reads FYNNEI.

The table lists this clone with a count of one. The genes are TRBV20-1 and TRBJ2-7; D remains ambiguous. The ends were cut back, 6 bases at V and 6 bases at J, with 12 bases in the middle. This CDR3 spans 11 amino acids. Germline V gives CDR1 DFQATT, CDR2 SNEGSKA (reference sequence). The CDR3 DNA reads TGCAGTGCCTCGGGCAGGCGCGAGCAGTACTTC. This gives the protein CSASGRREQYF.

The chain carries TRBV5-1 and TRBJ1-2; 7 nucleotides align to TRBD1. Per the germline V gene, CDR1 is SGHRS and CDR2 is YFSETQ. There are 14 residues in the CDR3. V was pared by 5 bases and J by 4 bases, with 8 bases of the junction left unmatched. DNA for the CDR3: TGCGCCAGCAGGCGGGACAGTCAACTCTATGGCTACACCTTC. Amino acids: CASRRDSQLYGYTF. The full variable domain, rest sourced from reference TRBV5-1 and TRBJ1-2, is KAGVTQTPRYLIKTRGQQVTLSCSPISGHRSVSWYQQTPGQGLQFLFEYFSETQRNKGNFPGRFSGRQFSNSRSEMNVSTLELGDSALYLCASRRDSQLYGYTFGSGTRLTVV.

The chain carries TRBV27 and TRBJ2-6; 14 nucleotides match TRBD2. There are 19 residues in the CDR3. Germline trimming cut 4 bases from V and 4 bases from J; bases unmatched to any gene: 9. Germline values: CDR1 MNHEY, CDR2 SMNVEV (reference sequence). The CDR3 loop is CASSSMTSGRAGGANVLTF. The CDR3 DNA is TGTGCCAGCAGTTCAATGACTAGCGGGAGGGCAGGAGGGGCCAACGTCCTGACTTTC.